These T cell receptor beta chains were read from a single sample in a study of CD8 T cells in Susac syndrome. TCRdb processed the immunoSEQ multiplex PCR reads anew with MiXCR; each CDR3 protein has one entry. Found here are 95,000 to 150,000 distinct CDR3 sequences, approximately 95% of them singletons; the top ten hold roughly 0.3%. Sequencing was performed on CD8+ T cells from PBMCs. Source of these receptors: a human donor with multiple sclerosis. The CDR3 runs from the conserved cysteine through the conserved F or W. D genes are given only for firm matches. The size entry is marked missing in some rows and otherwise reads once, few, many or a size class.

d_gene: TRBD1; v_gene: TRBV4-1; j_gene: TRBJ1-5; abundance: -; CDR3aa: CASSQDSRDRGDQPQHF; CDR3nt: TGCGCCAGCAGCCAAGACTCCCGGGACAGGGGAGATCAGCCCCAGCATTTT
d_gene: TRBD1; v_gene: TRBV3-1; j_gene: TRBJ2-5; abundance: -; CDR3aa: CASSHWNRGGETQYF; CDR3nt: TGTGCCAGCAGCCATTGGAACAGGGGTGGGGAGACCCAGTACTTC
d_gene: TRBD2; v_gene: TRBV12-3/TRBV12-4; j_gene: TRBJ2-2; abundance: -; CDR3aa: CASRYSGGRKNTGELFF; CDR3nt: TGTGCCAGCAGGTATAGCGGGGGCCGGAAGAACACCGGGGAGCTGTTTTTT
d_gene: -; v_gene: TRBV18; j_gene: TRBJ2-1; abundance: -; CDR3aa: CASSPSQASSYNEQFF; CDR3nt: TGTGCCAGCTCACCTTCACAGGCCAGCTCCTACAATGAGCAGTTCTTC
d_gene: TRBD1; v_gene: TRBV20-1; j_gene: TRBJ1-1; abundance: -; CDR3aa: CSAPSGTGWPTEAFF; CDR3nt: TGCAGTGCTCCCTCCGGGACAGGGTGGCCCACTGAAGCTTTCTTT
d_gene: TRBD1; v_gene: TRBV20-1; j_gene: TRBJ1-3; abundance: -; CDR3aa: CSADPPGDSSGNTIYF; CDR3nt: TGCAGTGCGGACCCCCCCGGGGACAGCTCTGGAAACACCATATATTTT
d_gene: TRBD2; v_gene: TRBV20-1; j_gene: TRBJ2-1; abundance: -; CDR3aa: CSARDWLAGGNEQFF; CDR3nt: TGCAGTGCTAGAGATTGGCTAGCGGGGGGAAATGAGCAGTTCTTC
d_gene: -; v_gene: TRBV20-1; j_gene: TRBJ2-7; abundance: -; CDR3aa: CSARDLRGVQGEQYF; CDR3nt: TGCAGTGCTAGAGACCTGAGGGGGGTACAGGGCGAGCAGTACTTC
d_gene: -; v_gene: TRBV29-1; j_gene: TRBJ1-1; abundance: -; CDR3aa: CSVEPAEAFF; CDR3nt: TGCAGCGTTGAACCAGCGGAAGCTTTCTTT
d_gene: -; v_gene: TRBV20-1; j_gene: TRBJ2-1; abundance: -; CDR3aa: CSARDVGHEQFF; CDR3nt: TGCAGTGCTAGAGATGTGGGGCATGAGCAGTTCTTC
d_gene: TRBD1; v_gene: TRBV6-2/TRBV6-3; j_gene: TRBJ2-3; abundance: -; CDR3aa: CASRHRQGLDTQYF; CDR3nt: TGTGCCAGCAGACACCGACAGGGGCTGGATACGCAGTATTTT
d_gene: -; v_gene: TRBV6-6; j_gene: TRBJ2-3; abundance: -; CDR3aa: CASSYSTRVDTQYF; CDR3nt: TGTGCCAGCAGTTACTCGACTAGGGTGGATACGCAGTATTTT
d_gene: -; v_gene: TRBV28; j_gene: TRBJ2-7; abundance: once; CDR3aa: CASSLLPGRNYYEQYF; CDR3nt: TGTGCCAGCAGTTTATTACCAGGCCGAAACTACTACGAGCAGTACTTC
d_gene: TRBD1; v_gene: TRBV28; j_gene: TRBJ2-7; abundance: once; CDR3aa: CASRDRQGRPSYEQYF; CDR3nt: TGTGCCAGCAGGGACCGACAGGGTAGACCGTCCTACGAGCAGTACTTC
d_gene: -; v_gene: TRBV24-1; j_gene: TRBJ2-5; abundance: -; CDR3aa: CATSARGYETQYF; CDR3nt: TGTGCCACCAGTGCCAGGGGTTATGAGACCCAGTACTTC
d_gene: -; v_gene: TRBV7-4; j_gene: TRBJ2-3; abundance: -; CDR3aa: CASSLGGKRTDTQYF; CDR3nt: TGTGCCAGCAGCTTGGGGGGCAAGAGAACAGATACGCAGTATTTT
d_gene: -; v_gene: TRBV27; j_gene: TRBJ1-2; abundance: -; CDR3aa: CASSSLSQDSYYGYTF; CDR3nt: TGTGCCAGCAGCTCCTTATCCCAAGACAGCTACTATGGCTACACCTTC
d_gene: -; v_gene: TRBV23-1; j_gene: TRBJ1-1; abundance: -; CDR3aa: CASSQAPLGTLNTEAFF; CDR3nt: TGCGCCAGCAGTCAAGCCCCTCTCGGGACACTGAACACTGAAGCTTTCTTT
d_gene: -; v_gene: TRBV9; j_gene: TRBJ2-5; abundance: once; CDR3aa: CASSVGIQGARETQYF; CDR3nt: TGTGCCAGCAGCGTAGGGATTCAAGGGGCTAGGGAGACCCAGTACTTC
d_gene: TRBD2; v_gene: TRBV11-2; j_gene: TRBJ2-1; abundance: -; CDR3aa: CASSLRGEGSGAYNEQFF; CDR3nt: TGTGCCAGCAGCTTAAGGGGTGAGGGTAGCGGGGCCTACAATGAGCAGTTCTTC
d_gene: TRBD1; v_gene: TRBV5-6; j_gene: TRBJ1-1; abundance: -; CDR3aa: CASSLPGGVWTEAFF; CDR3nt: TGTGCCAGCAGCTTGCCAGGGGGCGTTTGGACTGAAGCTTTCTTT
d_gene: -; v_gene: TRBV7-9; j_gene: TRBJ2-7; abundance: -; CDR3aa: CASRVEGSNEQYF; CDR3nt: TGTGCCAGCAGGGTAGAAGGGTCCAACGAGCAGTACTTC
d_gene: -; v_gene: TRBV5-6; j_gene: TRBJ2-5; abundance: -; CDR3aa: CASSLRNGGHYF; CDR3nt: TGTGCCAGCAGCTTGAGGAACGGGGGACACTACTTC
d_gene: -; v_gene: TRBV9; j_gene: TRBJ1-5; abundance: -; CDR3aa: CASSPGGFNQPQHF; CDR3nt: TGTGCCAGCAGCCCCGGGGGGTTCAATCAGCCCCAGCATTTT
d_gene: TRBD1; v_gene: TRBV15; j_gene: TRBJ2-5; abundance: -; CDR3aa: CATSREMDRGLETQYF; CDR3nt: TGTGCCACCAGCAGAGAAATGGACAGGGGGCTAGAGACCCAGTACTTC
d_gene: TRBD1; v_gene: TRBV5-6; j_gene: TRBJ2-6; abundance: -; CDR3aa: CASSSDRDFGANVLTF; CDR3nt: TGTGCCAGCAGCTCGGACAGGGATTTCGGGGCCAACGTCCTGACTTTC
d_gene: TRBD1; v_gene: TRBV7-2; j_gene: TRBJ1-6; abundance: -; CDR3aa: CASSLNRGNSPLHF; CDR3nt: TGTGCCAGCAGCTTAAACAGGGGAAACTCACCCCTCCACTTT
d_gene: -; v_gene: TRBV19; j_gene: TRBJ2-1; abundance: -; CDR3aa: CASNRLGEQFF; CDR3nt: TGTGCCAGTAATCGTTTGGGGGAGCAGTTCTTC
d_gene: TRBD2; v_gene: TRBV11-2; j_gene: TRBJ2-7; abundance: -; CDR3aa: CASISGRGGSRHEQYF; CDR3nt: TGTGCCAGCATCTCCGGGCGGGGGGGGTCCAGGCACGAGCAGTACTTC
d_gene: -; v_gene: TRBV6-5; j_gene: TRBJ2-3; abundance: -; CDR3aa: CASSYGGTDTQYF; CDR3nt: TGTGCCAGCAGTTACGGCGGCACAGATACGCAGTATTTT
d_gene: TRBD1; v_gene: TRBV4-2; j_gene: TRBJ2-7; abundance: few; CDR3aa: CASSPGTGTYEQYF; CDR3nt: TGTGCCAGCAGCCCAGGGACAGGGACCTACGAGCAGTACTTC